This T cell receptor (beta chain) was sequenced in a study of a mutant IDH1 vaccine in newly diagnosed glioma. The overall study: Patients began vaccination 4-6 weeks after radiotherapy alone, or with temozolomide cycles.

Clones were read by immunoSEQ multiplex PCR, and TCRdb kept only the in-frame ones, dropping some. The data show about 130,000 clones, with around four fifths seen just once and 5.5% held by the top ten. Remarks on this clone: The antigen remains unidentified.

The CDR3 contains 14 residues. From germline, CDR1 is MNHEY and CDR2 SVGAGI. V dropped 4 bases and J dropped 6 bases, with 14 bases sitting between them. The time point is: week 11, during vaccination. Topical imiquimod accompanied each vaccine dose, which consisted of 300 ug of mutant IDH1 20-mer peptide. V and J are TRBV6-5 and TRBJ2-3, with TRBD1 as a possible D gene (6 bases). The origin of this receptor is a middle-aged man with glioma. Material: PBMCs, obtained from a glioma patient whose treatment included an IDH1 peptide vaccine. Written as DNA, the CDR3 is TGTGCCAGCAGTTTGGACAGTAAAGGTGATACGCAGTATTTT. It translates to CASSLDSKGDTQYF.